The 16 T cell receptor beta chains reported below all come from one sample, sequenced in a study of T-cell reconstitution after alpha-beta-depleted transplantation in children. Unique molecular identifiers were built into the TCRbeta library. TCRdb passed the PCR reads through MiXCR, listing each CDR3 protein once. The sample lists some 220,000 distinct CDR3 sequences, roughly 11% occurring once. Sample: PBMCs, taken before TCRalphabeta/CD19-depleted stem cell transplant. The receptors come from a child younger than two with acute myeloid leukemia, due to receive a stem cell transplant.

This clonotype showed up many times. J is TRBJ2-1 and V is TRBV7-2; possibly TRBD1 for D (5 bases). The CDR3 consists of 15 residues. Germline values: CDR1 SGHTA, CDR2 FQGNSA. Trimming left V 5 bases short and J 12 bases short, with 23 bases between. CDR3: CASSPIADSPMRQFF. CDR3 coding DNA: TGTGCCAGCAGCCCCATCGCAGACAGTCCAATGAGGCAGTTCTTC.

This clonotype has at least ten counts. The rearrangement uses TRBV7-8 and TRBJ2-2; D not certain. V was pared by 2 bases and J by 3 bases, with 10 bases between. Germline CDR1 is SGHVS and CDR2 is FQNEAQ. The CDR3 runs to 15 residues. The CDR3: CASSLSTWDTGELFF. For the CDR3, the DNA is TGTGCCAGCAGCTTATCGACATGGGACACCGGGGAGCTGTTTTTT.

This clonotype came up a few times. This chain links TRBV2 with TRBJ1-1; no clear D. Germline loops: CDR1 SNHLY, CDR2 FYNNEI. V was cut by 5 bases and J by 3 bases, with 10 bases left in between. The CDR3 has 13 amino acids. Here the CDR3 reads CASSTAPDTEAFF. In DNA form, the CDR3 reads TGTGCCAGCAGTACAGCCCCTGACACTGAAGCTTTCTTT.

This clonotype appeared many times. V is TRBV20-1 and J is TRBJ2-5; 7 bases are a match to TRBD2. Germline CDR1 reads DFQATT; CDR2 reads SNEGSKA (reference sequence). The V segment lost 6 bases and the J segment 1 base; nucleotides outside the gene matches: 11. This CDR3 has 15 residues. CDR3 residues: CSAQPGLSAQETQYF. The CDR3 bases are TGCAGTGCCCAACCGGGACTATCAGCCCAAGAGACCCAGTACTTC.

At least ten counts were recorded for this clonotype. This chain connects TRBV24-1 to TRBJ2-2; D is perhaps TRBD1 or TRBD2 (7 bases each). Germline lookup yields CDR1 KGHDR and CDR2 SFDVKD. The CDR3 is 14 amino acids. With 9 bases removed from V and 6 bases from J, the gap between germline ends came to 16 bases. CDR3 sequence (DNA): TGTGCCACCGCGGAACAGGGGAGGGCCGGGGAGCTGTTTTTT. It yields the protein CATAEQGRAGELFF.

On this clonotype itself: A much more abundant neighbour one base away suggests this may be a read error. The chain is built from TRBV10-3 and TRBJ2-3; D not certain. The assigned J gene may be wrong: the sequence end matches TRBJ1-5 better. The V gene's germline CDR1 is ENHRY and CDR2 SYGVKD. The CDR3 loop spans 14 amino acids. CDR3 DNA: TGTGCCATCGATAGCGGGTTACTTACTGGTACGCAGCATTTT. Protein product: CAIDSGLLTGTQHF.

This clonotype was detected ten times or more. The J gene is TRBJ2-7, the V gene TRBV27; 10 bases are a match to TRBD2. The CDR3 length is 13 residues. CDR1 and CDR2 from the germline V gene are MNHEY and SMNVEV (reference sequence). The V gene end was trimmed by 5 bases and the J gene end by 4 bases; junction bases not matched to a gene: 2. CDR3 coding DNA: TGTGCCAGCAGTCGACTAGCGGGTTACGAGCAGTACTTC. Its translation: CASSRLAGYEQYF.

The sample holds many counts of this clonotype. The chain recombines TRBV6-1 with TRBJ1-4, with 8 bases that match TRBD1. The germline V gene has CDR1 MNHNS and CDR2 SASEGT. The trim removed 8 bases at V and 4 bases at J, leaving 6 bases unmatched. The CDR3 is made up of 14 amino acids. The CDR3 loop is CASVRGQVNEKLFF. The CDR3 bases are TGTGCCAGCGTCCGGGGACAGGTTAATGAAAAACTGTTTTTT.

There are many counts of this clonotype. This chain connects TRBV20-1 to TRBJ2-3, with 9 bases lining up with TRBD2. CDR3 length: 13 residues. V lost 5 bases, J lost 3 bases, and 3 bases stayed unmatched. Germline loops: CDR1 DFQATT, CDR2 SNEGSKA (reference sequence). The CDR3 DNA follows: TGCAGTGCTGAGCGGGAGGAGACAGATACGCAGTATTTT. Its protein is CSAEREETDTQYF.

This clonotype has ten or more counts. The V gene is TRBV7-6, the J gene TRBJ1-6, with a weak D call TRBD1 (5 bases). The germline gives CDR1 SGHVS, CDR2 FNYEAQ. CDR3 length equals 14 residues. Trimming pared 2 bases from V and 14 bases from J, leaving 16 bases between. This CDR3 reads CASSLTTAVSALHF. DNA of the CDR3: TGTGCCAGCAGCTTAACGACAGCCGTTTCGGCCCTCCACTTT.

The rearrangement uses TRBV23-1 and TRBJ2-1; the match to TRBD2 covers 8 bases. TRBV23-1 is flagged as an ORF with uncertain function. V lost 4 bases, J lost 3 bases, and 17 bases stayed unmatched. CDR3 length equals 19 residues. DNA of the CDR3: TGCGCCAGCAGTCGCCCGGGACTAGGCATGGGAACAAGCTACAATGAGCAGTTCTTC. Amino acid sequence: CASSRPGLGMGTSYNEQFF.

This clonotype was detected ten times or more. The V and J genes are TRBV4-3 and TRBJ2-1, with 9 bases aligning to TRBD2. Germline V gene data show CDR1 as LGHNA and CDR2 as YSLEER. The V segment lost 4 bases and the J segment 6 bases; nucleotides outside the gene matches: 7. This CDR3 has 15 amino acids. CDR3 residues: CASSPTGLAGNEQFF. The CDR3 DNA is TGCGCCAGCAGCCCTACGGGACTAGCAGGCAATGAGCAGTTCTTC.

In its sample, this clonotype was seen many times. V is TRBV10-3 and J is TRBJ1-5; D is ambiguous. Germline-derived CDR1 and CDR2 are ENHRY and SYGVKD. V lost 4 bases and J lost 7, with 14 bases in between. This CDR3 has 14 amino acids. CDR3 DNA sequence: TGTGCCATCAGTGTGGGCGGGGAGGGCCAGCCCCAGCATTTT. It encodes CAISVGGEGQPQHF.

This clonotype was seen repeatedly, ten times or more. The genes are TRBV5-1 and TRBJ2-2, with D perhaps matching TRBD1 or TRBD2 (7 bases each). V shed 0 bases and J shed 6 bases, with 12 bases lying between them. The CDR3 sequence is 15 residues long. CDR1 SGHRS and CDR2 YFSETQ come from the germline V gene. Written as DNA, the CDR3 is TGCGCCAGCAGCTTGGAACAGGGGAGGGCCGGGGAGCTGTTTTTT. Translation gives CASSLEQGRAGELFF.

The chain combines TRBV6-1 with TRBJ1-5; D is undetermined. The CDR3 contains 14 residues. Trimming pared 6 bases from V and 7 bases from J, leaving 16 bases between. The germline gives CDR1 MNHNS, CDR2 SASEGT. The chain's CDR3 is CASRASQDGQPQHF. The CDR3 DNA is TGTGCCAGCAGGGCTTCTCAGGACGGGCAGCCCCAGCATTTT.

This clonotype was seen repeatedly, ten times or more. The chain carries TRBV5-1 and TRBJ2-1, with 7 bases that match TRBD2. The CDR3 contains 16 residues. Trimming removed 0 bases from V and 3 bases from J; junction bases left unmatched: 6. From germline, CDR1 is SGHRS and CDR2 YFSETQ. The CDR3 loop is CASSLAAGVHYNEQFF. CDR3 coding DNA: TGCGCCAGCAGCTTGGCCGCGGGAGTTCACTACAATGAGCAGTTCTTC.